This paragraph reports one T cell receptor beta chain. The data belong to a study of blood T cell repertoires in COVID-19. Here immunoSEQ multiplex PCR was the method, and the copy in TCRdb shows in-frame clones only, minus some. The sample lists some 150,000 clones; around 85% were seen once. This TCR derives from a man aged 60 to 75 with COVID-19, enrolled during active disease. Material for sequencing was peripheral blood.

The CDR3 loop is CASSEAFQGNQPQHF. In DNA form, the CDR3 reads TGTGCCAGCAGTGAAGCGTTCCAGGGTAATCAGCCCCAGCATTTT. The chain uses TRBV2 and TRBJ1-5; D may be TRBD1 (5 bases). V shed 0 bases and J shed 4 bases, with 10 bases lying between them. Germline V CDR1 and CDR2: SNHLY, FYNNEI. The CDR3 sequence is 15 residues long.